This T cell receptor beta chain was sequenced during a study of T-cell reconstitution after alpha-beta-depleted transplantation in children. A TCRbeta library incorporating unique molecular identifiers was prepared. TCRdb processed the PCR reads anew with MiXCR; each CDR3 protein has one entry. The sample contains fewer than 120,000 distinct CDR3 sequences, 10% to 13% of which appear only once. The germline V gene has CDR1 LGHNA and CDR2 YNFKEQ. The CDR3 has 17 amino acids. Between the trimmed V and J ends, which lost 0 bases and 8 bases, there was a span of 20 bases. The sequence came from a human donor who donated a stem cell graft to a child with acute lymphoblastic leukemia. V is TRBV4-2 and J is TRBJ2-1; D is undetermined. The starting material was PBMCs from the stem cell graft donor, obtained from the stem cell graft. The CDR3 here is CASSQEALLRPLDEQFF. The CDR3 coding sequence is TGTGCCAGCAGCCAAGAGGCCCTTTTGCGACCCTTAGATGAGCAGTTCTTC.